Following are 30 T cell receptor beta chains from one sample sequenced in a study of shared clonotypes between healthy human individuals. Cells designated naive CD8 were CD45RO-negative and were positively selected for CCR7, with terminally differentiated effector memory CD45RA+ cells excluded. The assay was immunoSEQ multiplex PCR, and TCRdb's table has in-frame clones only and misses some. This table has roughly 2.1 million clones, around 93% appearing once. Sequencing was performed on naive CD8+ T cells from PBMCs. The receptors stem from a young man in good health. Some clones in this sample may be carry-over from other donors' samples.

The chain links TRBV27 to TRBJ1-5; a weak D match, TRBD1 (6 bases). Germline values: CDR1 MNHEY, CDR2 SMNVEV (reference sequence). The CDR3 covers 16 residues. V lost 5 bases and J 5 bases, leaving 19 bases between the germline ends. The CDR3: CASSDAGTLNDQPQHF. The CDR3 DNA sequence: TGTGCCAGCAGTGACGCTGGGACACTTAATGATCAGCCCCAGCATTTT.

This clone occurred once. The rearrangement joins TRBV5-1 to TRBJ2-7; D may be TRBD2 (5 bases). From germline, CDR1 is SGHRS and CDR2 YFSETQ. The V end lost 0 bases, the J end lost 3 bases, and 10 bases lay between the germline ends. The CDR3 spans 14 residues. CDR3 protein: CASSLGSGGYEQYF. CDR3 nucleotides: TGCGCCAGCAGCTTGGGTTCAGGAGGCTACGAGCAGTACTTC.

Concerning this clone itself: Other DNA sequences within the sample encode an identical CDR3. This chain joins TRBV11-2 and TRBJ2-1; perhaps TRBD1 as D (5 bases). CDR1 is SGHAT, CDR2 FQNNGV, per germline. Trimming took off 2 bases at V and 6 bases at J, with 14 bases between the two ends. The CDR3 is 15 residues long. CDR3 sequence reads: CASSLFRQGGNEQFF. CDR3 sequence (DNA): TGTGCCAGCAGCTTATTTAGGCAGGGCGGCAATGAGCAGTTCTTC.

The CDR3 loop reads CASTRDSPYEQYF. The CDR3 DNA reads as TGTGCCAGTACCCGGGACAGTCCCTACGAGCAGTACTTC. The chain combines TRBV19 with TRBJ2-7; 7 bases map to TRBD1. V was clipped by 7 bases and J by 2 bases; unmatched bases: 5. The CDR3 runs to 13 residues. The germline CDR1 and CDR2 sequences are LNHDA and SQIVND (reference sequence). Full variable domain (missing parts from reference TRBV19 and TRBJ2-7): DGGITQSPKYLFRKEGQNVTLSCEQNLNHDAMYWYRQDPGQGLRLIYYSQIVNDFQKGDIAEGYSVSREKKESFPLTVTSAQKNPTAFYLCASTRDSPYEQYFGPGTRLTVT.

The chain uses TRBV6-5 and TRBJ1-5; D is uncertain. Between the trimmed V and J ends, which lost 6 bases and 5 bases, there was a span of 17 bases. Looked up from germline, CDR1 is MNHEY and CDR2 is SVGAGI. The CDR3 covers 15 residues. CDR3 protein: CASRFRGQPDQPQHF. As DNA, the CDR3 is TGTGCCAGCAGATTTCGCGGGCAACCGGATCAGCCCCAGCATTTT.

The chain is built from TRBV7-9 and TRBJ2-1; tentatively, D is TRBD1 or TRBD2 (5 bases each). Trimming shortened V by 5 bases and J by 5 bases, and 25 bases separated the two germline ends. The CDR3 has 18 residues. Germline CDR1 reads SEHNR; CDR2 reads FQNEAQ (reference sequence). The CDR3: CASSPPPLTADFNNEQFF. CDR3 in DNA: TGTGCCAGCAGCCCCCCTCCACTGACAGCGGATTTTAACAATGAGCAGTTCTTC.

The genes are TRBV19 and TRBJ2-7, with 10 bases lining up with TRBD2. The CDR3 contains 16 residues. Per the germline V gene, CDR1 is LNHDA and CDR2 is SQIVND (reference sequence). Germline trimming cut 1 base from V and 3 bases from J; bases unmatched to any gene: 6. CDR3 region: CASSIVSGRAFYEQYF. The CDR3 bases are TGTGCCAGTAGTATAGTGAGCGGGAGGGCCTTCTACGAGCAGTACTTC.

This chain connects TRBV5-6 to TRBJ1-2, with 7 bases identical to TRBD1. The ends lost 2 bases at V and 4 bases at J; junction bases unmatched: 2. This CDR3 spans 13 amino acids. CDR1 and CDR2 from the germline V gene are SGHDT and YYEEEE. The CDR3 loop reads CASSLGTAYGYTF. CDR3 bases: TGTGCCAGCAGCTTAGGGACAGCCTATGGCTACACCTTC.

This chain's CDR3 is CASSYQLDYEQYF. In nucleotides, the CDR3 is TGTGCCAGCAGTTACCAGCTGGACTACGAGCAGTACTTC. The J gene is TRBJ2-7, the V gene TRBV6-5; D not certain. The ends were cut back, 2 bases at V and 3 bases at J, with 8 bases in the middle. The germline V gene encodes CDR1 MNHEY and CDR2 SVGAGI. This CDR3 has 13 residues.

This clone was counted a single time. V and J are TRBV7-3 and TRBJ2-6; D gene uncertain. Germline V gene data show CDR1 as SGHTA and CDR2 as FQGTGA. V lost 4 bases to trimming and J lost 2 bases, with 9 bases between them. CDR3 length equals 15 residues. CDR3 residues: CASSSLGTGANVLTF. The CDR3 bases are TGTGCCAGCAGCTCACTTGGGACTGGGGCCAACGTCCTGACTTTC.

This chain uses TRBV10-3 with TRBJ1-5; 8 positions match TRBD1. The CDR3 runs to 14 residues. Germline V CDR1 and CDR2: ENHRY, SYGVKD. Trimming took 6 bases from V and 1 from J; bases not matched to a gene: 2. Here the CDR3 reads CAIRRTGSNQPQHF. The CDR3 DNA reads TGTGCCATCAGAAGGACAGGGAGCAATCAGCCCCAGCATTTT.

J is TRBJ1-1 and V is TRBV29-1, with unresolved D. Germline V CDR1 and CDR2: SQVTM, ANQGSEA. The ends were cut back, 6 bases at V and 5 bases at J, with 13 bases in the middle. This CDR3 spans 12 amino acids. CDR3 coding DNA: TGCAGCGTGGCTCAAGCCGGGACTGAAGCTTTCTTT. Translating gives CSVAQAGTEAFF. Full variable domain (outside the CDR3, taken from reference TRBV29-1 and TRBJ1-1): SAVISQKPSRDICQRGTSLTIQCQVDSQVTMMFWYRQQPGQSLTLIATANQGSEATYESGFVIDKFPISRPNLTFSTLTVSNMSPEDSSIYLCSVAQAGTEAFFGQGTRLTVV.

The rearrangement links TRBV7-8 to TRBJ1-1, with D perhaps TRBD1 (6 bases). CDR1 SGHVS and CDR2 FQNEAQ come from the germline V gene. The CDR3 has 15 residues. V gave up 5 bases and J gave up 1 base, with 14 bases separating them. As DNA, the CDR3 is TGTGCCAGCAGCGCCGAGGGACACCCGAACACTGAAGCTTTCTTT. As protein: CASSAEGHPNTEAFF.

The chain recombines TRBV5-8 with TRBJ2-3; D gene ambiguous. This CDR3 has 14 amino acids. Germline V gene sequence: CDR1 SGHTS, CDR2 YDEGEE. With 3 bases removed from V and 4 bases from J, the gap between germline ends came to 12 bases. The CDR3 coding sequence is TGTGCCAGCAGCTACCCGGTGGGATCAGATACGCAGTATTTT. Translating it yields CASSYPVGSDTQYF.

In its sample, this clone was seen once. The CDR3 reads CASTFKVGHIYEQYF. The CDR3 bases are TGTGCCAGCACTTTTAAAGTTGGACACATCTACGAGCAGTACTTC. The rearrangement uses TRBV28 and TRBJ2-5, with D tentatively TRBD1 (5 bases). The closer fit of TRBJ2-7 to the DNA end suggests the J call may be wrong. The CDR3 consists of 15 residues. CDR1 and CDR2 (germline): MDHEN, SYDVKM.

The chain links TRBV9 to TRBJ2-6, with D possibly matching TRBD2 (5 bases). V shed 7 bases and J shed 1 base, with 18 bases lying between them. The V gene's germline CDR1 is SGDLS and CDR2 YYNGEE. The CDR3 has 17 residues. CDR3 sequence: CASGLSPRDSGANVLTF. The CDR3 DNA is TGTGCCAGCGGCTTAAGTCCCCGGGATTCTGGGGCCAACGTCCTGACTTTC. The whole variable domain, filled in from reference TRBV9 and TRBJ2-6, reads DSGVTQTPKHLITATGQRVTLRCSPRSGDLSVYWYQQSLDQGLQFLIQYYNGEERAKGNILERFSAQQFPDLHSELNLSSLELGDSALYFCASGLSPRDSGANVLTFGAGSRLTVL.

On this clone: The sample carries other DNA sequences with the same CDR3. The rearrangement links TRBV6-5 to TRBJ2-7; D possibly corresponds to TRBD1 (5 bases). The CDR3 covers 14 residues. The V gene lost 3 bases and the J gene lost 0 bases, with 9 bases spanning the gap. Germline assignment: CDR1 MNHEY and CDR2 SVGAGI. The CDR3 DNA is TGTGCCAGCAGTTATACAGGACGCTCCTACGAGCAGTACTTC. It translates to CASSYTGRSYEQYF.

This clone was observed once. The chain recombines TRBV30 with TRBJ2-2, with D perhaps assigned TRBD1 or TRBD2 (6 bases each). V lost 1 base and J 3 bases, leaving 15 bases between the germline ends. The CDR3 consists of 16 residues. From germline, CDR1 is GTSNPN and CDR2 SVGIG (reference sequence). Written as DNA, the CDR3 is TGTGCCTGGAGTGATGGACAGTGGGGGGACACCGGGGAGCTGTTTTTT. Translating gives CAWSDGQWGDTGELFF.

As to this clone: Other DNA sequences in this specimen translate into the identical CDR3. The CDR3 DNA follows: TGTGCCAGCAGCTTTTGGGGGTCCTCCTACGAGCAGTACTTC. The encoded protein is CASSFWGSSYEQYF. This chain joins TRBV5-4 and TRBJ2-7; tentatively, D is TRBD1 or TRBD2 (5 bases each). Trimming shortened V by 2 bases and J by 0 bases, and 9 bases separated the two germline ends. Germline lookup yields CDR1 SGHNT and CDR2 YYREEE (reference sequence). The CDR3 has 14 residues. The complete variable domain, with remaining parts taken from reference TRBV5-4 and TRBJ2-7, reads ETGVTQSPTHLIKTRGQQVTLRCSSQSGHNTVSWYQQALGQGPQFIFQYYREEENGRGNFPPRFSGLQFPNYSSELNVNALELDDSALYLCASSFWGSSYEQYFGPGTRLTVT.

V gene TRBV7-9 combines with J gene TRBJ2-2, with 8 bases aligning to TRBD1. CDR1 and CDR2 from the germline V gene are SEHNR and FQNEAQ (reference sequence). Unmatched junction bases numbered 5, after V lost 6 bases and J lost 2 bases. There are 15 residues in the CDR3. This chain's CDR3 is CASREGTGNTGELFF. As DNA, the CDR3 is TGTGCCAGCAGAGAAGGGACAGGAAACACCGGGGAGCTGTTTTTT.

Details on this clone: Relative to the germline gene, one junction end is altered; a read error may explain this. The rearrangement links TRBV6-1 to TRBJ1-5; D unclear. CDR3 length: 14 amino acids. Germline V lookup: CDR1 MNHNS, CDR2 SASEGT. The CDR3 here is CASNEFDWNQPQHF. CDR3 in DNA: TGTGCCAGCAATGAATTCGACTGGAATCAGCCCCAGCATTTT.

The chain uses TRBV6-5 and TRBJ2-1; D may correspond to TRBD1 or TRBD2 (5 bases each). The germline V gene has CDR1 MNHEY and CDR2 SVGAGI. The CDR3 sequence is 12 residues long. V lost 7 bases and J 9 bases, leaving 13 bases between the germline ends. CDR3 coding DNA: TGTGCCAGCAACCCCAGGGCGGGTGAGCAGTTCTTC. Its translation: CASNPRAGEQFF.

In DNA form, the CDR3 reads TGTGCCAGCAGCCCCGGGAACGGGCAAAACACTGAAGCTTTCTTT. Protein: CASSPGNGQNTEAFF. The rearrangement links TRBV7-9 to TRBJ1-1, with no clear D. The CDR3 is 15 amino acids. Germline V lookup: CDR1 SEHNR, CDR2 FQNEAQ (reference sequence). Trimming shortened V by 5 bases and J by 2 bases, and 15 bases separated the two germline ends.

This chain connects TRBV27 to TRBJ2-7, with D possibly matching TRBD1 (6 bases). This CDR3 is built from 13 residues. CDR1 is MNHEY, CDR2 SMNVEV, per germline (reference sequence). V lost 8 bases and J 1 base, leaving 12 bases between the germline ends. In nucleotides, the CDR3 is TGTGCCAGCGTCTCACAGGGTTCCTACGAGCAGTACTTC. It specifies CASVSQGSYEQYF.

This chain links TRBV4-2 with TRBJ2-7; D is possibly TRBD1 (5 bases). This CDR3 contains 14 residues. V dropped 2 bases and J dropped 1 base, with 9 bases sitting between them. Germline V CDR1 and CDR2: LGHNA, YNFKEQ. The CDR3 spells CASSQRTLSYEQYF. The CDR3 DNA reads as TGTGCCAGCAGCCAACGGACATTGTCCTACGAGCAGTACTTC.

V and J are TRBV6-5 and TRBJ2-7; D is ambiguous. The CDR3 has 14 amino acids. Germline CDR1 is MNHEY and CDR2 is SVGAGI. V lost 6 bases and J lost 3, with 15 bases in between. The CDR3 protein is CASRLNRALYEQYF. CDR3 nucleotide sequence: TGTGCCAGCAGGCTCAATAGGGCTCTCTACGAGCAGTACTTC.

The chain has TRBV10-2 and TRBJ1-5; weak D call: TRBD1 (5 bases). Germline V gene sequence: CDR1 WSHSY, CDR2 SAAADI. V was clipped by 5 bases and J by 6 bases, with 8 bases between them. The CDR3 runs to 12 residues. CDR3 bases: TGCGCCAGCAGTACGGGGCGTCAGCCCCAGCATTTT. Amino acid sequence: CASSTGRQPQHF.

The V gene is TRBV5-6, the J gene TRBJ1-1, with TRBD1 matching 8 bases. This CDR3 has 16 amino acids. V was pared by 5 bases and J by 0 bases, with 9 bases of the junction left unmatched. From germline, CDR1 is SGHDT and CDR2 YYEEEE. The CDR3 is CASRLTGEGMNTEAFF. The CDR3 region has the DNA TGTGCCAGCAGGTTGACAGGGGAAGGGATGAACACTGAAGCTTTCTTT.

The chain carries TRBV19 and TRBJ1-4; no reliable D call. This CDR3 spans 12 amino acids. The V end lost 5 bases, the J end lost 12 bases, and 13 bases lay between the germline ends. From germline, CDR1 is LNHDA and CDR2 SQIVND (reference sequence). The CDR3 here is CASSFRVGELFF. Here the CDR3 DNA reads TGTGCCAGTAGTTTCCGGGTAGGCGAACTGTTTTTT.

The chain combines TRBV4-1 with TRBJ2-7, with D perhaps TRBD1 or TRBD2 (5 bases each). The CDR3 sequence is 15 residues long. V was clipped by 0 bases and J by 3 bases, with 12 bases between them. Germline CDR1 reads MGHRA; CDR2 reads YSYEKL. The DNA for the CDR3 is TGCGCCAGCAGCCAAGATCGAGGGGCCAGCTACGAGCAGTACTTC. Protein product: CASSQDRGASYEQYF.